These T cell receptor beta chains were read from a single sample in a study of blood T cell repertoires in COVID-19. The method was immunoSEQ multiplex PCR; TCRdb's version includes in-frame clones alone and lacks a portion of them. The profile shows 150,000 to 200,000 clones, 89% of them singletons. The specimen was PBMCs or T cells enriched from blood (not recorded which). The receptors come from a woman between 18 and 29 years old who had recovered from COVID-19. Both conserved end residues are part of each CDR3. Fields, in order: D gene, clone size, J gene, V gene, CDR3 protein, CDR3 DNA. The D gene is left open where the match is weak. Expanded clones get a size class; other rows say once, few or many, or leave the size out.

D: TRBD2
size: -
J: TRBJ2-7
V: TRBV27
CDR3: CASSAGTSGYEQYF
DNA: TGTGCCAGCAGTGCCGGGACTAGCGGCTACGAGCAGTACTTC

D: TRBD1
size: -
J: TRBJ2-7
V: TRBV14
CDR3: CASSQILPGQGSVEQYF
DNA: TGTGCCAGCAGCCAAATACTACCGGGACAGGGGTCCGTCGAGCAGTACTTC

D: TRBD1
size: once
J: TRBJ1-2
V: TRBV12-3/TRBV12-4
CDR3: CASSLDRGYGYTF
DNA: TGTGCCAGCAGCCTCGACAGGGGGTATGGCTACACCTTC

D: TRBD2
size: -
J: TRBJ2-1
V: TRBV5-1
CDR3: CASSTQGTSIYNEQFF
DNA: TGCGCCAGCAGCACCCAGGGGACTAGTATCTACAATGAGCAGTTCTTC

D: TRBD1
size: -
J: TRBJ2-7
V: TRBV11-1
CDR3: CASSSDRASYEQYF
DNA: TGTGCCAGCAGCTCGGACAGGGCCTCCTACGAGCAGTACTTC

D: -
size: -
J: TRBJ2-2
V: TRBV15
CDR3: CATSRVSSGELFF
DNA: TGTGCCACCAGCAGAGTCTCGTCCGGGGAGCTGTTTTTT

D: -
size: -
J: TRBJ1-2
V: TRBV5-1
CDR3: CASSLAGTIDGYTF
DNA: TGCGCCAGCAGCTTGGCCGGGACTATTGATGGCTACACCTTC

D: -
size: -
J: TRBJ2-1
V: TRBV5-1
CDR3: CASSLSGGKAVYNEQFF
DNA: TGCGCCAGCAGCTTGTCCGGCGGGAAGGCCGTCTACAATGAGCAGTTCTTC

D: TRBD1
size: -
J: TRBJ2-7
V: TRBV27
CDR3: CASSHTRFGRGRITRYEQYF
DNA: TGTGCCAGCAGTCACACAAGATTCGGCAGGGGGCGAATCACTAGATACGAGCAGTACTTC

D: TRBD1
size: -
J: TRBJ1-2
V: TRBV5-1
CDR3: CASSLGTGDGYTF
DNA: TGCGCCAGCAGCTTGGGGACAGGGGACGGCTACACCTTC

D: TRBD2
size: -
J: TRBJ2-7
V: TRBV4-1
CDR3: CASSQDRVAGTYEQYF
DNA: TGCGCCAGCAGCCAAGATCGTGTAGCGGGAACGTACGAGCAGTACTTC

D: -
size: -
J: TRBJ2-2
V: TRBV4-1
CDR3: CASSQAPTRLGTGELFF
DNA: TGCGCCAGCAGCCAAGCACCCACTCGCCTCGGCACCGGGGAGCTGTTTTTT

D: TRBD2
size: -
J: TRBJ2-7
V: TRBV19
CDR3: CASSTVAGRYEQYF
DNA: TGTGCCAGTAGTACCGTAGCGGGAAGGTACGAGCAGTACTTC

D: -
size: -
J: TRBJ2-1
V: TRBV7-3
CDR3: CASSPPGAYNEQFF
DNA: TGTGCCAGCAGTCCTCCGGGAGCCTACAATGAGCAGTTCTTC

D: -
size: once
J: TRBJ2-1
V: TRBV2
CDR3: CASREGSYNEQFF
DNA: TGTGCCAGCAGGGAGGGCTCCTACAATGAGCAGTTCTTC

D: TRBD1
size: -
J: TRBJ2-7
V: TRBV6-5
CDR3: CASSSDRAYEQYF
DNA: TGTGCCAGCAGCTCGGACAGGGCGTACGAGCAGTACTTC

D: TRBD2
size: -
J: TRBJ2-7
V: TRBV28
CDR3: CASSSPLSWGGVPYEQYF
DNA: TGTGCCAGCAGTTCGCCTTTATCTTGGGGGGGGGTCCCCTACGAGCAGTACTTC

D: -
size: -
J: TRBJ2-1
V: TRBV7-2
CDR3: CASSPDPGTFNEQFF
DNA: TGTGCCAGCAGCCCCGACCCCGGGACTTTCAATGAGCAGTTCTTC

D: -
size: -
J: TRBJ1-6
V: TRBV5-1
CDR3: CASSLGQNNSPLHF
DNA: TGCGCCAGCAGCTTGGGACAGAATAATTCACCCCTCCACTTT

D: TRBD1
size: -
J: TRBJ2-7
V: TRBV6-4
CDR3: CASMSPLRTGTTYEQYF
DNA: TGTGCCAGCATGTCCCCCCTAAGGACAGGCACTACCTACGAGCAGTACTTC

D: TRBD1
size: -
J: TRBJ1-5
V: TRBV7-2
CDR3: CASSLGTGGNQPQHF
DNA: TGTGCCAGCAGCTTAGGGACAGGTGGCAATCAGCCCCAGCATTTT

D: TRBD2
size: -
J: TRBJ2-2
V: TRBV7-9
CDR3: CASSLDELAGAGELFF
DNA: TGTGCCAGCAGCTTAGACGAACTAGCGGGAGCCGGGGAGCTGTTTTTT

D: TRBD2
size: -
J: TRBJ2-7
V: TRBV27
CDR3: CASSLGGSSYEQYF
DNA: TGTGCCAGCAGTTTGGGCGGGAGCTCCTACGAGCAGTACTTC

D: -
size: -
J: TRBJ1-6
V: TRBV7-2
CDR3: CASSLRGNNSPLHF
DNA: TGTGCCAGCAGCTTACGAGGAAATAATTCACCCCTCCACTTT

D: -
size: -
J: TRBJ2-6
V: TRBV2
CDR3: CASSDDSSGANVLTF
DNA: TGTGCCAGCAGTGATGACAGCTCTGGGGCCAACGTCCTGACTTTC

D: TRBD1
size: -
J: TRBJ1-2
V: TRBV16
CDR3: CASSQSGQGSDGYTF
DNA: TGTGCCAGCAGCCAATCCGGACAGGGGTCCGATGGCTACACCTTC

D: TRBD2
size: -
J: TRBJ2-1
V: TRBV7-2
CDR3: CASSLGEGLYDEQFF
DNA: TGTGCCAGCAGCTTAGGAGAGGGACTATACGATGAGCAGTTCTTC

D: -
size: -
J: TRBJ1-3
V: TRBV19
CDR3: CASSPLGGDSYSGNTIYF
DNA: TGTGCCAGTAGTCCCCTAGGGGGTGACAGTTACTCTGGAAACACCATATATTTT

D: TRBD1
size: once
J: TRBJ1-1
V: TRBV6-5
CDR3: CASSYPQGERNTEAFF
DNA: TGTGCCAGCAGTTATCCCCAGGGGGAGCGGAACACTGAAGCTTTCTTT

D: -
size: -
J: TRBJ1-1
V: TRBV28
CDR3: CASSTGTLNTEAFF
DNA: TGTGCCAGCAGTACCGGGACATTGAACACTGAAGCTTTCTTT

D: -
size: once
J: TRBJ1-4
V: TRBV7-2
CDR3: CASSLGQYNEKLFF
DNA: TGTGCCAGCAGCTTAGGGCAGTATAATGAAAAACTGTTTTTT

D: TRBD1
size: -
J: TRBJ2-7
V: TRBV5-6
CDR3: CASSLGDRGHEQYF
DNA: TGTGCCAGCAGCTTAGGGGACAGGGGGCACGAGCAGTACTTC

D: TRBD2
size: -
J: TRBJ2-1
V: TRBV6-5
CDR3: CASAAGGSYNEQFF
DNA: TGTGCCAGCGCGGCGGGAGGTTCCTACAATGAGCAGTTCTTC

D: -
size: -
J: TRBJ2-1
V: TRBV27
CDR3: CASSLGLKQFF
DNA: TGTGCCAGCAGTTTAGGACTAAAACAGTTCTTC

D: TRBD2
size: once
J: TRBJ2-7
V: TRBV29-1
CDR3: CSVFASGSSYEQYF
DNA: TGCAGCGTTTTCGCTAGCGGAAGCTCCTACGAGCAGTACTTC

D: TRBD1
size: few
J: TRBJ2-2
V: TRBV7-9
CDR3: CASSTDGQGFAGELFF
DNA: TGTGCCAGCAGCACAGACGGACAGGGGTTCGCCGGGGAGCTGTTTTTT

D: TRBD2
size: -
J: TRBJ2-1
V: TRBV29-1
CDR3: CSVVAREGGNEQFF
DNA: TGCAGCGTTGTGGCGAGGGAGGGTGGCAATGAGCAGTTCTTC

D: TRBD1
size: -
J: TRBJ1-2
V: TRBV2
CDR3: CASKGTGGGYGYTF
DNA: TGTGCCAGCAAAGGGACAGGGGGAGGGTATGGCTACACCTTC

D: -
size: once
J: TRBJ2-7
V: TRBV27
CDR3: CASRVVGSYEQYF
DNA: TGTGCCAGCAGAGTAGTCGGGAGCTACGAGCAGTACTTC

D: TRBD2
size: -
J: TRBJ2-7
V: TRBV28
CDR3: CASSFGLTSTPSYEQYF
DNA: TGTGCCAGCAGTTTCGGACTGACTAGCACCCCATCCTACGAGCAGTACTTC

D: -
size: -
J: TRBJ2-3
V: TRBV21-1
CDR3: CARRGTSGTSTDTQYF
DNA: TGTGCCAGAAGGGGCACTAGCGGGACTAGCACAGATACGCAGTATTTT

D: TRBD1
size: -
J: TRBJ2-2
V: TRBV9
CDR3: CASSVTGGIAGELFF
DNA: TGTGCCAGCAGCGTTACAGGGGGTATTGCCGGGGAGCTGTTTTTT

D: -
size: -
J: TRBJ2-7
V: TRBV9
CDR3: CASSVTGDSSYEQYF
DNA: TGTGCCAGCAGCGTAACGGGAGACTCCTCCTACGAGCAGTACTTC

D: -
size: -
J: TRBJ1-1
V: TRBV3-1/TRBV3-2
CDR3: CASRQTTSNTEAFF
DNA: TGTGCCAGCAGGCAAACCACATCGAACACTGAAGCTTTCTTT

D: TRBD1
size: -
J: TRBJ1-1
V: TRBV4-1
CDR3: CASSHLQGARTEAFF
DNA: TGCGCCAGCAGCCACTTACAGGGGGCGCGGACTGAAGCTTTCTTT

D: -
size: -
J: TRBJ1-5
V: TRBV2
CDR3: CASSGRVGRDSNQPQHF
DNA: TGTGCCAGCAGTGGCCGGGTTGGCAGAGATAGCAATCAGCCCCAGCATTTT